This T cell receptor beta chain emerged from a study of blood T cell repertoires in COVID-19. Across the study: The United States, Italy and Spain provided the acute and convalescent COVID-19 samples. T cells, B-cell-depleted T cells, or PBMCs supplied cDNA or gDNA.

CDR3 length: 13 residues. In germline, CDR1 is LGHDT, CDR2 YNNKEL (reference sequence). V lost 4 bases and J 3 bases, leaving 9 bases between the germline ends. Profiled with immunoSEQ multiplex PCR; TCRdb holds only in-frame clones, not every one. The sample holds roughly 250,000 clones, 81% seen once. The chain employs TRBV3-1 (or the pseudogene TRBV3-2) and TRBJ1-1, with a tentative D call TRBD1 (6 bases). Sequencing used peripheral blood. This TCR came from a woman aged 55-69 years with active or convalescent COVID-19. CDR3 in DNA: TGTGCCAGCAGCCTACCAGGGGACACTGAAGCTTTCTTT. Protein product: CASSLPGDTEAFF.